Listed here are 24 T cell receptor beta chains from one sample, sequenced in a study of blood T cell repertoires in COVID-19. Method: immunoSEQ multiplex PCR; TCRdb's copy keeps in-frame clones and lacks some. The sample contains roughly 260,000 clones, around 82% of which appear only once. Sequencing was performed on peripheral blood. These receptors all come from a woman in her late teens or twenties with acute or convalescent COVID-19.

The DNA of the CDR3 is TGTGCCAGCAGTTTATCAGGGGGAAACATTCAGTACTTC. Residues: CASSLSGGNIQYF. The chain carries TRBV27 and TRBJ2-4, with a weak D call TRBD1 (6 bases). The ends were cut back, 0 bases at V and 6 bases at J, with 6 bases in the middle. Germline CDR1 is MNHEY and CDR2 is SMNVEV (reference sequence). The CDR3 covers 13 residues.

V gene TRBV7-2 combines with J gene TRBJ1-1; D may be TRBD1 (5 bases). V was clipped by 3 bases and J by 2 bases, with 22 bases between them. The length of the CDR3 is 18 residues. In germline, CDR1 is SGHTA, CDR2 FQGNSA. The chain's CDR3 is CASSLPGEVWALNTEAFF. In DNA form, the CDR3 reads TGTGCCAGCAGCTTGCCGGGGGAGGTGTGGGCCCTCAACACTGAAGCTTTCTTT. Using reference TRBV7-2 and TRBJ1-1 for the parts outside the CDR3, the full variable domain is GAGVSQSPSNKVTEKGKDVELRCDPISGHTALYWYRQSLGQGLEFLIYFQGNSAPDKSGLPSDRFSAERTGGSVSTLTIQRTQQEDSAVYLCASSLPGEVWALNTEAFFGQGTRLTVV.

Regarding this clone: Other DNA sequences in the sample encode the same CDR3. The chain combines TRBV27 with TRBJ2-7; D uncertain. Germline lookup yields CDR1 MNHEY and CDR2 SMNVEV (reference sequence). The V end was cut by 6 bases, the J end by 0 bases, with 6 bases between. This CDR3 is 12 amino acids long. The CDR3 DNA reads TGTGCCAGCAGCCCGAGCTCCTACGAGCAGTACTTC. Its protein product is CASSPSSYEQYF.

The V gene is TRBV11-3, the J gene TRBJ2-5; 8 bases match TRBD2. The V segment lost 1 base and the J segment 5 bases; nucleotides outside the gene matches: 3. This CDR3 contains 14 residues. Looked up from germline, CDR1 is SGHNT and CDR2 is YENEEA. DNA for the CDR3: TGTGCCAGCAGCTTAGGGCGGGAGGACGAGACCCAGTACTTC. This codes for CASSLGREDETQYF. Full variable domain (rest looked up from reference TRBV11-3 and TRBJ2-5): EAGVVQSPRYKIIEKKQPVAFWCNPISGHNTLYWYLQNLGQGPELLIRYENEEAVDDSQLPKDRFSAERLKGVDSTLKIQPAELGDSAVYLCASSLGREDETQYFGPGTRLLVL.

The genes are TRBV7-2 and TRBJ2-3; D gene uncertain. Germline V gene lookup returns CDR1 SGHTA and CDR2 FQGNSA. This CDR3 is built from 12 residues. Trimming took 3 bases from V and 5 from J, leaving 6 bases between them. CDR3 loop: CASSFLRDTQYF. The CDR3 nucleotides are TGTGCCAGCAGCTTCCTCAGAGATACGCAGTATTTT. Looking up the rest from reference TRBV7-2 and TRBJ2-3 gives the full variable domain: GAGVSQSPSNKVTEKGKDVELRCDPISGHTALYWYRQSLGQGLEFLIYFQGNSAPDKSGLPSDRFSAERTGGSVSTLTIQRTQQEDSAVYLCASSFLRDTQYFGPGTRLTVL.

This clone was seen more than once but under ten times. This chain uses TRBV27 with TRBJ2-1; the D gene is possibly TRBD2 (6 bases). V was shortened by 7 bases and J by 7 bases, with 29 bases between the two germline ends. Per germline, CDR1 MNHEY and CDR2 SMNVEV (reference sequence). The CDR3 contains 18 residues. The CDR3 sequence is CASKLSNPGLPSENEQFF. In nucleotides, the CDR3 is TGTGCCAGCAAGTTATCGAATCCGGGACTCCCCTCGGAAAATGAGCAGTTCTTC.

The chain has TRBV27 and TRBJ1-2, with 7 bases that match TRBD1. V dropped 6 bases and J dropped 4; count of bases not matched to a gene: 11. Germline CDR1 and CDR2: MNHEY and SMNVEV (reference sequence). CDR3 size: 15 residues. CDR3 coding DNA: TGTGCCAGCAGCTTCCTCTCACAGGGGTCCTATGGCTACACCTTC. Its translation: CASSFLSQGSYGYTF.

The gene calls are TRBV11-2 and TRBJ2-7; no clear D. V lost 5 bases and J 6 bases, leaving 17 bases between the germline ends. Germline values: CDR1 SGHAT, CDR2 FQNNGV. The CDR3 has 14 amino acids. DNA for the CDR3: TGTGCCAGCAGCCTAACCCGGGTCTCAAGCGAGCAGTACTTC. Translation: CASSLTRVSSEQYF. The whole variable domain, remainder taken from reference TRBV11-2 and TRBJ2-7, is EAGVAQSPRYKIIEKRQSVAFWCNPISGHATLYWYQQILGQGPKLLIQFQNNGVVDDSQLPKDRFSAERLKGVDSTLKIQPAKLEDSAVYLCASSLTRVSSEQYFGPGTRLTVT.

V and J are TRBV5-1 and TRBJ2-7, with 7 positions matching TRBD1. V gave up 2 bases and J gave up 6 bases; unmatched junction bases: 5. This CDR3 comprises 13 residues. CDR1 is SGHRS and CDR2 is YFSETQ in the germline V gene. CDR3 sequence (DNA): TGCGCCAGCAGCTTAAAGGGGGCTGGCGAGCAGTACTTC. Its protein is CASSLKGAGEQYF.

The V and J genes are TRBV18 and TRBJ2-1, with TRBD1 matching 8 bases. The V gene's germline CDR1 is KGHSH and CDR2 LQKENI. V was clipped by 4 bases and J by 1 base; unmatched bases: 6. CDR3 length: 16 residues. DNA of the CDR3: TGTGCCAGCTCACTGACGAGGACAGGGTCCTACAATGAGCAGTTCTTC. Its protein is CASSLTRTGSYNEQFF.

The chain links TRBV15 to TRBJ1-3, with 7 positions matching TRBD1. The CDR3 spans 16 residues. CDR1 and CDR2 (germline): LNHNV, YYDKDF (reference sequence). V dropped 3 bases and J dropped 3; count of bases not matched to a gene: 8. DNA for the CDR3: TGTGCCACCAGCAGTTGGAGGGGGCAGGGTGGAAACACCATATATTTT. The encoded protein is CATSSWRGQGGNTIYF.

The J gene is TRBJ2-5, the V gene TRBV12-3 or TRBV12-4; D perhaps matches TRBD1 (5 bases). This CDR3 region has 11 residues. V lost 6 bases to trimming and J lost 5 bases, with 7 bases between them. The CDR3 here is CASRGLETQYF. The CDR3 nucleotides are TGTGCCAGCAGGGGGCTGGAGACCCAGTACTTC.

CDR3 amino acids: CASSLFPGGSYEQYF. The CDR3, as DNA: TGTGCCAGCAGCTTGTTTCCAGGGGGCTCCTACGAGCAGTACTTC. This rearrangement joins TRBV5-6 to TRBJ2-7, with 7 bases lining up with TRBD1. The trim removed 1 base at V and 0 bases at J, leaving 4 bases unmatched. Germline CDR1 reads SGHDT; CDR2 reads YYEEEE. This CDR3 has 15 amino acids.

The chain couples TRBV9 to TRBJ2-1, with D hard to call. The CDR3 length is 14 residues. Germline lookup yields CDR1 SGDLS and CDR2 YYNGEE. V lost 2 bases, J lost 7 bases, and 13 bases lay in between. The CDR3 loop is CASSVSPRDNEQFF. As DNA, the CDR3 is TGTGCCAGCAGCGTTTCCCCCCGAGATAATGAGCAGTTCTTC.

The chain joins TRBV6-5 to TRBJ2-7, with D possibly TRBD1 on 6 matching bases. The V gene lost 6 bases and the J gene lost 5 bases, with 17 bases spanning the gap. CDR1 is MNHEY and CDR2 is SVGAGI in the germline V gene. The CDR3 covers 14 residues. CDR3 bases: TGTGCCAGCAGCTCATACGGACAGTCCCACGAGCAGTACTTC. Its translation is CASSSYGQSHEQYF.

The CDR3, as DNA: TGTGCCAACGACATGGGACTAGCGGGATCCCGAGAGACCCAGTACTTC. This sequence encodes CANDMGLAGSRETQYF. The chain links TRBV2 to TRBJ2-5; 13 bases line up with TRBD2. CDR3 size: 16 residues. The V gene end was trimmed by 10 bases and the J gene end by 4 bases; junction bases not matched to a gene: 12. Germline CDR1 is SNHLY and CDR2 is FYNNEI.

V gene TRBV5-1 combines with J gene TRBJ2-7; D is perhaps TRBD1 (5 bases). Germline V gives CDR1 SGHRS, CDR2 YFSETQ. The CDR3 spans 15 residues. The ends were cut back, 4 bases at V and 2 bases at J, with 16 bases in the middle. CDR3 DNA sequence: TGCGCCAGCAGCCTAGATGACAGACGACCCTACGAGCAGTACTTC. This translates into CASSLDDRRPYEQYF. The entire variable domain, with the rest obtained from reference TRBV5-1 and TRBJ2-7, is as follows: KAGVTQTPRYLIKTRGQQVTLSCSPISGHRSVSWYQQTPGQGLQFLFEYFSETQRNKGNFPGRFSGRQFSNSRSEMNVSTLELGDSALYLCASSLDDRRPYEQYFGPGTRLTVT.

The chain carries TRBV9 and TRBJ2-3, with D possibly matching TRBD2 (6 bases). Germline CDR1 and CDR2: SGDLS and YYNGEE. This CDR3 contains 15 residues. The V end lost 4 bases, the J end lost 0 bases, and 12 bases lay between the germline ends. The CDR3 region is CASSPWDWSTDTQYF. In DNA, the CDR3 is TGTGCCAGCAGCCCTTGGGACTGGAGCACAGATACGCAGTATTTT.

V and J are TRBV30 and TRBJ1-6; TRBD1 matches 11 bases. Germline trimming cut 5 bases from V and 9 bases from J; bases unmatched to any gene: 3. The germline CDR1 and CDR2 sequences are GTSNPN and SVGIG (reference sequence). The length of the CDR3 is 13 residues. CDR3 in amino acids: CAWGGQGGSPLHF. CDR3 nucleotide sequence: TGTGCCTGGGGGGGACAGGGGGGTTCACCCCTCCACTTT.

This sequence joins TRBV2 and TRBJ2-3; D remains unclear. V shed 6 bases and J shed 0 bases, with 16 bases lying between them. Germline lookup yields CDR1 SNHLY and CDR2 FYNNEI. CDR3 size: 16 residues. CDR3 loop: CASRKGSSTSTDTQYF. As DNA, the CDR3 is TGTGCCAGCAGAAAAGGTAGCTCGACTAGCACAGATACGCAGTATTTT.

V usage is TRBV7-8 and J usage is TRBJ2-7; TRBD1 matches at 7 bases. Unmatched junction bases numbered 9, after V lost 3 bases and J lost 7 bases. This CDR3 spans 14 amino acids. Germline-derived CDR1 and CDR2 are SGHVS and FQNEAQ. The CDR3 region is CASSFRSRTGEQYF. CDR3 nucleotide sequence: TGTGCCAGCAGCTTCCGCTCCAGGACAGGAGAGCAGTACTTC.

This clone was detected once. V is TRBV10-1 and J is TRBJ2-1; TRBD2 matches at 10 bases. CDR3 length: 14 amino acids. Per germline, CDR1 WNHNN and CDR2 SYGVQD (reference sequence). V was clipped by 6 bases and J by 8 bases; unmatched bases: 7. This CDR3 is CASSSGRGHDEQFF. In DNA, the CDR3 is TGCGCCAGCAGCAGCGGGAGGGGGCATGATGAGCAGTTCTTC.

Only one count was recorded for this clone. V is TRBV9 and J is TRBJ2-3; 10 nucleotides match TRBD2. This CDR3 has 16 residues. Germline assignment: CDR1 SGDLS and CDR2 YYNGEE. Unmatched junction bases numbered 10, after V lost 4 bases and J lost 5 bases. CDR3 DNA: TGTGCCAGCAGCCCACGGACTAGCGGCCTCGGAGATACGCAGTATTTT. Translated, it gives CASSPRTSGLGDTQYF.

The chain couples TRBV5-1 to TRBJ2-1; 7 bases fit TRBD2. This CDR3 contains 14 residues. The germline V gene has CDR1 SGHRS and CDR2 YFSETQ. Losses at the gene ends were 0 bases for V and 7 bases for J; bases not matched to a gene: 4. The CDR3 DNA sequence: TGCGCCAGCAGCTTGGGACTAGCTCGGAATGAGCAGTTCTTC. Its translation: CASSLGLARNEQFF.